This T cell receptor beta chain was retrieved from a study of shared T cell receptors in the human thymus. CDR3 length: 19 residues. Losses at the gene ends were 5 bases for V and 2 bases for J; bases not matched to a gene: 17. CDR1 and CDR2 (germline): MDHEN, SYDVKM. Data came from immunoSEQ multiplex PCR; TCRdb stores just in-frame clones and leaves some out. Among hundreds of thousands of clones listed, around 78% were seen once. A further study also used this sample, focusing on human thymus T cells. In that study: Donation was from healthy Finnish infants who were having corrective surgery that addressed congenital heart defects. Thymus tissue was removed during corrective cardiac surgery. Thymic and blood repertoires appeared to display a bias in their usage of V and J genes. Related research reported highly overlapping thymic repertoires among unrelated individuals.

This clonotype was obtained from a boy less than two years old with a congenital heart defect. The specimen was thymocytes. The chain carries TRBV28 and TRBJ2-7; 11 bases line up with TRBD2. Here the CDR3 reads CASSRTGSTSGNKPYEQYF. As DNA, the CDR3 is TGTGCCAGCAGTCGAACAGGGTCGACTAGCGGGAATAAACCCTACGAGCAGTACTTC.